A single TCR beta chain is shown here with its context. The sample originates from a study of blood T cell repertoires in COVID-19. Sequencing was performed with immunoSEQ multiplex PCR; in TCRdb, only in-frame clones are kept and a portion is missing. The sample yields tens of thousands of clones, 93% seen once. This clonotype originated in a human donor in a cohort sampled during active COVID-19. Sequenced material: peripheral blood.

In nucleotides, the CDR3 is TGTGCCTGGAGTGGACAGTCCTACGAGCAGTACTTC. Amino acids: CAWSGQSYEQYF. The genes are TRBV30 and TRBJ2-7; D might be TRBD1 (5 bases). Between the trimmed V and J ends, which lost 1 base and 1 base, there was a span of 5 bases. The CDR3 loop spans 12 amino acids. CDR1 GTSNPN and CDR2 SVGIG come from the germline V gene (reference sequence).